A selection of T cell receptor beta chains follows, all from one sample in a study of persistence of HIV-infected CD4 T cells. Using immunoSEQ multiplex PCR, the repertoire was profiled, and TCRdb retains in-frame clones only, with some absent. The sample has approximately 46,000 clones, around 90% seen once. What these receptors recognize is not known. The source was CD4+ T cells sorted from PBMCs after roughly 18-hour stimulation, collected from a patient who received antiretroviral therapy. The receptor source for this set is an adult woman with HIV who was CMV-seropositive. Each CDR3 is given with its conserved first and last residue. A D gene is named only where the DNA matches it firmly.

V gene	J gene	D gene	CDR3 DNA	CDR3 protein
TRBV18	TRBJ1-2	-	TGTGCCAGCTCACCACCATACCTTGGCTATGGCTACACCTTC	CASSPPYLGYGYTF
TRBV30	TRBJ2-6	-	TGTGCCTGGACTGGTGACCCTGGGGCCAACGTCCTGACTTTC	CAWTGDPGANVLTF
TRBV5-1	TRBJ2-5	TRBD2	TGCGCCAGCAGCTTGGGTGCTAGCGGCCAAGAGACCCAGTACTTC	CASSLGASGQETQYF
TRBV2	TRBJ1-2	-	TGTGCCAGCTCTCAAACAGGGTCCCCCCCAGGAAGGGGCTACACCTTC	CASSQTGSPPGRGYTF
TRBV10-1	TRBJ2-6	-	TGCGCCAGCAGTCCCCAGGGGATACCCGGGGCCAACGTCCTGACTTTC	CASSPQGIPGANVLTF
TRBV29-1	TRBJ2-3	TRBD2	TGCAGCGTTGAAACTTTCCGGGCCCGGAGCATACTAGCGGGAGATTTAGATACGCAGTATTTT	CSVETFRARSILAGDLDTQYF
TRBV6-1	TRBJ1-5	TRBD1	TGTGCCAGCAGTGTCCCGGGACAGGGGTTTAATCAGCCCCAGCATTTT	CASSVPGQGFNQPQHF
TRBV2	TRBJ1-1	TRBD1	TGTGCCAGCAATCGGGACAGGGTCACTGAAGCTTTCTTT	CASNRDRVTEAFF
TRBV28	TRBJ2-7	TRBD1	TGTGCCAGCACTCCCGGGACAGGTTTGTACGAGCAGTACTTC	CASTPGTGLYEQYF
TRBV18	TRBJ1-2	-	TGTGCCAGCTCAGATAGGGTTGGCTACACCTTC	CASSDRVGYTF
TRBV15	TRBJ2-3	-	TGTGCCACCAGCTGGGTTCGGGCAGGGAGGATAGATACGCAGTATTTT	CATSWVRAGRIDTQYF
TRBV15	TRBJ1-4	-	TGTGCCACCAGCAGAGAGGGTCGAGAAAAACTGTTTTTT	CATSREGREKLFF